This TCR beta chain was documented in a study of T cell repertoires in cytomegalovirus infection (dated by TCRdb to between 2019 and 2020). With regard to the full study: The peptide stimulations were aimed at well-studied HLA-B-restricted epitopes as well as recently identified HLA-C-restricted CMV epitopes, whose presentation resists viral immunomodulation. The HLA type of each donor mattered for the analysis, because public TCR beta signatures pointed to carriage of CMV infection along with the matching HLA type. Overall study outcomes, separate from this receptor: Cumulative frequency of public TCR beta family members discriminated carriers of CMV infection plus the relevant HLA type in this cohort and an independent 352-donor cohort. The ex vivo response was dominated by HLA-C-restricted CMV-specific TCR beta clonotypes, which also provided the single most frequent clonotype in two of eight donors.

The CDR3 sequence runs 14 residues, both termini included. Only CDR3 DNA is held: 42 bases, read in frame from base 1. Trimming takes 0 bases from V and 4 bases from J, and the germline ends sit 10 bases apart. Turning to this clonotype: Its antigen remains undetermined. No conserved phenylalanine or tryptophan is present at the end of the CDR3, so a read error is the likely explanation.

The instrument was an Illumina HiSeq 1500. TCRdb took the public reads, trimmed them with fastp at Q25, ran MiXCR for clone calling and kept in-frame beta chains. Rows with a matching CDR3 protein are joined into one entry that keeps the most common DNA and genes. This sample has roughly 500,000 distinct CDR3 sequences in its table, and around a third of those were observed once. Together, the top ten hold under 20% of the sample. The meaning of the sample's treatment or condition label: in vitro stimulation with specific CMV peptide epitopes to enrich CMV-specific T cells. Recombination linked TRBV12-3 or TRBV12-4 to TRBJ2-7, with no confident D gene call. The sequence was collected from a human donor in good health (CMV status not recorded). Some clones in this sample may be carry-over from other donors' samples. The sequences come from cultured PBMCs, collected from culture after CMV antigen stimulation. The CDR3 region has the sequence CASSLASRKYEQYY. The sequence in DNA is TGTGCCAGCAGTTTAGCGTCCCGGAAATACGAGCAGTACTAC.